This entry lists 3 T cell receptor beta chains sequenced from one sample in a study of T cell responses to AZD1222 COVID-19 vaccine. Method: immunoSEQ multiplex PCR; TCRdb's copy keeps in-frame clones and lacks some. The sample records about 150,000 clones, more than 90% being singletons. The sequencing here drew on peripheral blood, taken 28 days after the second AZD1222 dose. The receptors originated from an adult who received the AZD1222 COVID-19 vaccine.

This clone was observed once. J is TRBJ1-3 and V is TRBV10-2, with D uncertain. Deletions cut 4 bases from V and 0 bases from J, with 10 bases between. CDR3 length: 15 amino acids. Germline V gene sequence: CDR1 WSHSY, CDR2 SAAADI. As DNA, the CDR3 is TGCGCCAGCAGTGTGGGAGTGAGCTCTGGAAACACCATATATTTT. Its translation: CASSVGVSSGNTIYF.

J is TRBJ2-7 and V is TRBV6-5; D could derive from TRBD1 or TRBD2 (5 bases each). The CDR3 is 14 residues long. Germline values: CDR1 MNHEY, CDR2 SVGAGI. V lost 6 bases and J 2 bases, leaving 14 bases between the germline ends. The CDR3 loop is CASRKKTAAYEQYF. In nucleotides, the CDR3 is TGTGCCAGCAGAAAGAAGACAGCGGCCTACGAGCAGTACTTC.

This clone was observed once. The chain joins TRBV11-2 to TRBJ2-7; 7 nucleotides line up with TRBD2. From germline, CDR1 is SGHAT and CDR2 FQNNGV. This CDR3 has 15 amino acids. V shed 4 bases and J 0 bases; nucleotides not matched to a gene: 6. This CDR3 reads CASSSHGGTSYEQYF. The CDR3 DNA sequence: TGTGCCAGCAGCTCCCACGGGGGGACCTCCTACGAGCAGTACTTC.